The rows below give T cell receptor beta chains drawn from one sample of a study of regulatory T cells in long-lasting Graves disease. TCRdb processed the multiplex PCR reads anew with MiXCR; each CDR3 protein has one entry. The repertoire has hundreds of thousands of distinct CDR3 sequences, around 23% of them found once; the top ten carry more than 13%. The material was peripheral blood mononuclear cells (PBMCs), obtained when the disease was refractory, from a patient treated with antithyroid drugs. These TCRs come from a female donor with Graves disease. Both conserved end residues are part of each CDR3. D genes are given only for firm matches. The size entry is marked missing in some rows and otherwise reads once, few, many or a size class.

d_call: TRBD1; v_call: TRBV13; clone_size: few; j_call: TRBJ1-2; cdr3_nt: TGTGCCAGCAGCTTAGTAGCCGATCCATACGCTTGGACAGGAGGAGGCTACACCTTC; cdr3_aa: CASSLVADPYAWTGGGYTF
d_call: TRBD1; v_call: TRBV3-1; clone_size: many; j_call: TRBJ2-7; cdr3_nt: TGTGCCAGCAGCCACGCAGGACAGGGGTCCTACGAGCAGTACTTC; cdr3_aa: CASSHAGQGSYEQYF
d_call: TRBD2; v_call: TRBV4-1; clone_size: .; j_call: TRBJ2-5; cdr3_nt: TGCGCCAGCAGCCCTAGCAGGGTTAAGTCTAGCGGATTCAAAGAGACCCAGTACTTC; cdr3_aa: CASSPSRVKSSGFKETQYF
d_call: .; v_call: TRBV20-1; clone_size: .; j_call: TRBJ1-1; cdr3_nt: TGCAGTGCTAGGGAGCGAGGGGGGGCAAGCACTGAAGCTTTCTTT; cdr3_aa: CSARERGGASTEAFF
d_call: .; v_call: TRBV6-1; clone_size: .; j_call: TRBJ2-4; cdr3_nt: TGTGCCAGCAGTGATGGACTGATGCTAGCCAAAAACATTCAGTACTTC; cdr3_aa: CASSDGLMLAKNIQYF
d_call: TRBD1; v_call: TRBV7-9; clone_size: many; j_call: TRBJ2-5; cdr3_nt: TGTGCCAGCAGCTACGGGACAGGAGAGGGGACCCAGTACTTC; cdr3_aa: CASSYGTGEGTQYF
d_call: .; v_call: TRBV5-5; clone_size: .; j_call: TRBJ1-1; cdr3_nt: TGCGCCAGCAGCTCGGGACACCCCGTGAGGGCTTTCTTT; cdr3_aa: CASSSGHPVRAFF
d_call: .; v_call: TRBV5-6; clone_size: few; j_call: TRBJ2-7; cdr3_nt: TGTGCCAGCAGCTCCCAGGAAGCCTACGAGCAGTACTTC; cdr3_aa: CASSSQEAYEQYF
d_call: TRBD1; v_call: TRBV9; clone_size: many; j_call: TRBJ1-2; cdr3_nt: TGTGCCAGCAGCGCGGATGGGACAGACTATGGCTACACCTTC; cdr3_aa: CASSADGTDYGYTF
d_call: .; v_call: TRBV12-3/TRBV12-4; clone_size: many; j_call: TRBJ2-5; cdr3_nt: TGTGCCAGCAAAGAATACATGAGCGGGACAGCGGAGACCCAGTACTTC; cdr3_aa: CASKEYMSGTAETQYF
d_call: .; v_call: TRBV4-1; clone_size: .; j_call: TRBJ1-2; cdr3_nt: TGCGCCAGCAGCCAACAGCCGGGGGCCCCTCGTGGCTACACCTTC; cdr3_aa: CASSQQPGAPRGYTF
d_call: TRBD1; v_call: TRBV28; clone_size: .; j_call: TRBJ2-3; cdr3_nt: TGTGCCAGCACCCTGGGACAGGGGGACACAGATACGCAGTATTTT; cdr3_aa: CASTLGQGDTDTQYF
d_call: .; v_call: TRBV28; clone_size: many; j_call: TRBJ1-6; cdr3_nt: TGTGCCAGCAGTTTCGCCCTCGACAGCTATGATAATTCACCCCTCCACTTT; cdr3_aa: CASSFALDSYDNSPLHF
d_call: TRBD1; v_call: TRBV20-1; clone_size: few; j_call: TRBJ1-2; cdr3_nt: TGCAGTGCTATTAGACAGGGGGCGTTAAGCTATGGCTACACCTTC; cdr3_aa: CSAIRQGALSYGYTF
d_call: .; v_call: TRBV7-9; clone_size: few; j_call: TRBJ1-4; cdr3_nt: TGTGCCAGCAGCTTAGCGCTCGTAGCAACTAATGAAAAACTGTTTTTT; cdr3_aa: CASSLALVATNEKLFF
d_call: TRBD2; v_call: TRBV29-1; clone_size: .; j_call: TRBJ2-7; cdr3_nt: TGCAGCGTGGGGGGGAAGGCCGCCTACGAGCAGTACTTC; cdr3_aa: CSVGGKAAYEQYF
d_call: .; v_call: TRBV5-6; clone_size: .; j_call: TRBJ1-3; cdr3_nt: TGTGCCAGCACCGAGGGGCCGGCCGGAAACACCATATATTTT; cdr3_aa: CASTEGPAGNTIYF
d_call: TRBD2; v_call: TRBV20-1; clone_size: many; j_call: TRBJ2-7; cdr3_nt: TGCAGTGCTACGCGGGAGAAGGTCTACGAGCAGTACTTC; cdr3_aa: CSATREKVYEQYF
d_call: .; v_call: TRBV3-1; clone_size: many; j_call: TRBJ2-2; cdr3_nt: TGTGCCAGCAGCCAAGACCTGAACGGGGAGCTGTTTTTT; cdr3_aa: CASSQDLNGELFF
d_call: .; v_call: TRBV6-2/TRBV6-3; clone_size: .; j_call: TRBJ1-1; cdr3_nt: TGTGCCAGCAGCCCGAGCGGGGACGGTACCATGAACACTGAAGCTTTCTTT; cdr3_aa: CASSPSGDGTMNTEAFF
d_call: .; v_call: TRBV7-9; clone_size: .; j_call: TRBJ2-1; cdr3_nt: TGTGCCAGCAGCTTGGCGGGGGCGGCCAGCAATGAGCAGTTCTTC; cdr3_aa: CASSLAGAASNEQFF
d_call: TRBD1; v_call: TRBV18; clone_size: few; j_call: TRBJ1-4; cdr3_nt: TGTGCCAGCTCCCCCGATGCCGGGACAGTGAATGAAAAACTGTTTTTT; cdr3_aa: CASSPDAGTVNEKLFF
d_call: .; v_call: TRBV29-1; clone_size: .; j_call: TRBJ2-3; cdr3_nt: TGCAGCGTTGAAGGAAAGCTGAGCACAGATACGCAGTATTTT; cdr3_aa: CSVEGKLSTDTQYF
d_call: .; v_call: TRBV18; clone_size: few; j_call: TRBJ1-3; cdr3_nt: TGTGCCAGCTCAGCAGACAACTCTGGAAACACCATATATTTT; cdr3_aa: CASSADNSGNTIYF
d_call: .; v_call: TRBV19; clone_size: .; j_call: TRBJ2-7; cdr3_nt: TGTGCCAGTAGTCCCACTGGGGGAAGGACAGTGTCCTACGAGCAGTACTTC; cdr3_aa: CASSPTGGRTVSYEQYF
d_call: .; v_call: TRBV6-1; clone_size: .; j_call: TRBJ1-1; cdr3_nt: TGTGCCAGCAGTCCCCACCGTGCGACGGAGAATGAAGCTTTCTTT; cdr3_aa: CASSPHRATENEAFF
d_call: TRBD1; v_call: TRBV28; clone_size: many; j_call: TRBJ2-5; cdr3_nt: TGTGCCAGCAGTTCCCCCGGGCAGGGGGCGAGGGAGACCCAGTACTTC; cdr3_aa: CASSSPGQGARETQYF
d_call: .; v_call: TRBV20-1; clone_size: once; j_call: TRBJ1-3; cdr3_nt: TGCAGTGCTAGGATGGACAGCTCTGGAAACACCATATATTTT; cdr3_aa: CSARMDSSGNTIYF
d_call: TRBD2; v_call: TRBV20-1; clone_size: many; j_call: TRBJ2-7; cdr3_nt: TGCAGTGCTATAAGCGGGAGCGCTTCATACGAGCAGTACTTC; cdr3_aa: CSAISGSASYEQYF
d_call: .; v_call: TRBV5-1; clone_size: many; j_call: TRBJ1-4; cdr3_nt: TGCGCCAGCAGCTTTGGACTCAACCAGGATGATATGTTTTTT; cdr3_aa: CASSFGLNQDDMFF
d_call: .; v_call: TRBV20-1; clone_size: many; j_call: TRBJ1-5; cdr3_nt: TGCAGTGCCAGCGGTGATTATAGCAATCAGCCCCAGCATTTT; cdr3_aa: CSASGDYSNQPQHF
d_call: .; v_call: TRBV20-1; clone_size: .; j_call: TRBJ1-5; cdr3_nt: TGCAGTGCTAGAGCTGAACGGACTCAGCCCCAGCATTTT; cdr3_aa: CSARAERTQPQHF
d_call: .; v_call: TRBV7-8; clone_size: .; j_call: TRBJ1-6; cdr3_nt: TGTGCCAGCAGCACCCGGGATCAAAATTCACCCCTCCACTTT; cdr3_aa: CASSTRDQNSPLHF
d_call: TRBD2; v_call: TRBV2; clone_size: .; j_call: TRBJ2-7; cdr3_nt: TGTGCCAGCAGTGAAGCAGGGGGACTAGCGAAGTACGAGCAGTACTTC; cdr3_aa: CASSEAGGLAKYEQYF
d_call: TRBD1; v_call: TRBV12-3/TRBV12-4; clone_size: .; j_call: TRBJ1-3; cdr3_nt: TGTGCCAGCAGGCGATACAGGGGAATAGTCACTGGAAACACCATATATTTT; cdr3_aa: CASRRYRGIVTGNTIYF
d_call: .; v_call: TRBV7-9; clone_size: .; j_call: TRBJ2-7; cdr3_nt: TGTGCCAGCAGCTTAGCGCCCCGGGACCCCCAACCGCGTGAGCAGTACTTC; cdr3_aa: CASSLAPRDPQPREQYF
d_call: TRBD2; v_call: TRBV6-5; clone_size: .; j_call: TRBJ2-1; cdr3_nt: TGTGCCAGCAGTTCCACATATAGCGGGAGGGCCAATCGCGATGAGCAGTTCTTC; cdr3_aa: CASSSTYSGRANRDEQFF
d_call: .; v_call: TRBV30; clone_size: many; j_call: TRBJ1-1; cdr3_nt: TGTGCCTGGAGTGCTCAGATGAACACTGAAGCTTTCTTT; cdr3_aa: CAWSAQMNTEAFF
d_call: .; v_call: TRBV12-3/TRBV12-4; clone_size: many; j_call: TRBJ1-1; cdr3_nt: TGTGCCAGCAGTCCAGGGGACACTGAAGCTTTCTTT; cdr3_aa: CASSPGDTEAFF
d_call: .; v_call: TRBV7-3; clone_size: many; j_call: TRBJ1-2; cdr3_nt: TGTGCCAGCAGCTTAGAATCCCGGGGGGCTGGAGGCTACACCTTC; cdr3_aa: CASSLESRGAGGYTF